A single sample is the source of the 18 T cell receptor beta chains below, sequenced in a study of cytomegalovirus exposure and HLA in healthy donors (TCRdb year 2017). Library preparation employed the immunoSEQ multiplex PCR assay. The clones in this table, taken by TCRdb from immuneACCESS, are in-frame only. Not every clone is retained; where verified, under half of the shortfall comes from an unresolved V gene, and the cause of the rest is unknown. This sample holds some 61,000 clones; around 97% were observed only once. Around 1.5% of the sample rests with the top ten. Sequencing was performed on PBMCs. Source of these receptors: a woman under 30 in good health and CMV-seropositive.

The J gene is TRBJ1-2, the V gene TRBV30, with 9 bases aligning to TRBD1. Germline CDR1 is GTSNPN and CDR2 is SVGIG (reference sequence). This CDR3 region has 14 residues. J lost 4 bases, V lost 4 bases, and 7 bases had no gene match. The CDR3 sequence is CAWTRDRDTYGYTF. CDR3 nucleotides: TGTGCCTGGACCCGGGACAGGGATACCTATGGCTACACCTTC.

The CDR3 loop reads CASPESGGEVADTQYF. The CDR3 bases are TGTGCCAGTCCCGAATCGGGAGGGGAGGTCGCAGATACGCAGTATTTT. The chain couples TRBV2 to TRBJ2-3; 8 bases are a match to TRBD2. V shed 9 bases and J 4 bases; nucleotides not matched to a gene: 15. The CDR3 is 16 residues long. CDR1 and CDR2 from the germline V gene are SNHLY and FYNNEI.

The V gene is TRBV18, the J gene TRBJ2-7, with 7 bases that match TRBD1. This CDR3 is 12 amino acids long. Germline values: CDR1 KGHSH, CDR2 LQKENI. The V gene end was trimmed by 5 bases and the J gene end by 6 bases; junction bases not matched to a gene: 4. CDR3 protein: CASSEQGLEQYF. The CDR3 nucleotides read TGTGCCAGCTCAGAACAGGGGCTCGAGCAGTACTTC. The full variable domain, in which reference TRBV18 and TRBJ2-7 provide the parts outside the CDR3, is NAGVMQNPRHLVRRRGQEARLRCSPMKGHSHVYWYRQLPEEGLKFMVYLQKENIIDESGMPKERFSAEFPKEGPSILRIQQVVRGDSAAYFCASSEQGLEQYFGPGTRLTVT.

This clone occurred once. V and J are TRBV11-2 and TRBJ1-1, with a weak D call TRBD1 (5 bases). This CDR3 has 11 residues. Germline V gives CDR1 SGHAT, CDR2 FQNNGV. The V gene lost 2 bases and the J gene lost 8 bases, with 6 bases spanning the gap. CDR3 bases: TGTGCCAGCAGCTTATGGACAGAAGCTTTCTTT. Translating gives CASSLWTEAFF.

The chain has TRBV7-9 and TRBJ2-7; D is ambiguous. CDR3 size: 14 residues. Trimming took off 2 bases at V and 2 bases at J, with 10 bases between the two ends. CDR1 SEHNR and CDR2 FQNEAQ come from the germline V gene (reference sequence). The CDR3 sequence is CASSLPTNTYEQYF. CDR3 nucleotide sequence: TGTGCCAGCAGCTTACCGACAAATACCTACGAGCAGTACTTC.

The chain recombines TRBV15 with TRBJ2-7; perhaps TRBD1 as D (6 bases). Trimming shortened V by 10 bases and J by 7 bases, and 20 bases separated the two germline ends. This CDR3 is 13 amino acids long. Germline V CDR1 and CDR2: LNHNV, YYDKDF (reference sequence). CDR3 sequence (DNA): TGTGCCAGCCGGGGTCTCAGGGGCCCGGAGCAGTACTTC. Encoded protein: CASRGLRGPEQYF.

The J gene is TRBJ2-1, the V gene TRBV5-1; maybe TRBD1 (5 bases). Between the trimmed V and J ends, which lost 5 bases and 0 bases, there was a span of 15 bases. CDR1 SGHRS and CDR2 YFSETQ come from the germline V gene. CDR3 length equals 16 residues. CDR3 in amino acids: CASRNRLRSSYNEQFF. CDR3 nucleotides: TGCGCCAGCAGAAACAGGTTAAGGAGCTCCTACAATGAGCAGTTCTTC.

The V call is TRBV10-3, the J call TRBJ1-5; TRBD1 matches 7 bases. Per germline, CDR1 ENHRY and CDR2 SYGVKD. This CDR3 region has 14 residues. The ends lost 8 bases at V and 7 bases at J; junction bases unmatched: 11. CDR3 in DNA: TGTGCCATCGGGGAATCAGGGGGGAGGCAGCCCCAGCATTTT. Amino acids: CAIGESGGRQPQHF.

This clone was counted a single time. The chain employs TRBV5-6 and TRBJ2-7; D may be TRBD2 (5 bases). The CDR3 extends over 14 amino acids. Germline V gene lookup returns CDR1 SGHDT and CDR2 YYEEEE. Trimming shortened V by 4 bases and J by 2 bases, and 13 bases separated the two germline ends. The DNA for the CDR3 is TGTGCCAGCAGCATATACGGGAACACCTACGAGCAGTACTTC. Protein: CASSIYGNTYEQYF.

The chain combines TRBV13 with TRBJ2-7, with 7 bases that match TRBD1. This CDR3 is 15 amino acids long. The V segment lost 5 bases and the J segment 2 bases; nucleotides outside the gene matches: 9. Germline-derived CDR1 and CDR2 are PRHDT and FYEKMQ (reference sequence). The chain's CDR3 is CASSVRDSLTYEQYF. The DNA of the CDR3 is TGTGCCAGCAGCGTCCGGGACAGCCTCACCTACGAGCAGTACTTC.

The chain links TRBV6-5 to TRBJ2-3; 14 bases fit TRBD2. Germline loops: CDR1 MNHEY, CDR2 SVGAGI. This CDR3 has 15 amino acids. Trimming removed 6 bases from V and 8 bases from J; junction bases left unmatched: 7. The CDR3 nucleotides are TGTGCCAGCAGGGGACTAGCGGGAGCTAGCAGTACGCAGTATTTT. Its translation: CASRGLAGASSTQYF.

The chain employs TRBV5-4 and TRBJ2-1; D perhaps matches TRBD2 (6 bases). CDR1 and CDR2 from the germline V gene are SGHNT and YYREEE (reference sequence). Trimming cost V 3 bases and J 6 bases, with 16 bases left between them. The CDR3 length is 15 residues. CDR3 sequence (DNA): TGTGCCAGCAGCTCCACCGGGACTGGTCTCAATGAGCAGTTCTTC. Residues: CASSSTGTGLNEQFF.

The chain recombines TRBV5-4 with TRBJ2-3; 13 positions agree with TRBD2. Trimming at V came to 2 bases and at J to 2 bases, leaving 14 bases not matched to a gene. The germline V gene encodes CDR1 SGHNT and CDR2 YYREEE (reference sequence). The CDR3 sequence is 20 residues long. The CDR3, as DNA: TGTGCCAGCAGCTTCCCCAGACTAGCGGGAGGATCTCGGGCCACAGATACGCAGTATTTT. Its protein product is CASSFPRLAGGSRATDTQYF.

The V and J genes are TRBV28 and TRBJ2-1; 9 bases are a match to TRBD2. Germline trimming cut 5 bases from V and 7 bases from J; bases unmatched to any gene: 9. This CDR3 spans 15 amino acids. Germline lookup yields CDR1 MDHEN and CDR2 SYDVKM. CDR3 region: CASSPRGGVRNEQFF. CDR3 sequence (DNA): TGTGCCAGCAGTCCTCGCGGGGGGGTCCGTAATGAGCAGTTCTTC.

The J gene is TRBJ2-3, the V gene TRBV6-1; 11 bases fit TRBD2. V lost 0 bases and J lost 2; bases outside the gene matches: 4. From germline, CDR1 is MNHNS and CDR2 SASEGT. The CDR3 has 17 amino acids. CDR3 residues: CASSEALAGDTTDTQYF. CDR3 sequence (DNA): TGTGCCAGCAGTGAAGCACTAGCGGGAGATACCACAGATACGCAGTATTTT.

The V and J genes are TRBV7-9 and TRBJ2-7, with TRBD2 matching 10 bases. Trimming at V came to 7 bases and at J to 5 bases, leaving 5 bases not matched to a gene. The CDR3 covers 13 residues. Germline values: CDR1 SEHNR, CDR2 FQNEAQ (reference sequence). The CDR3 region is CASTSTSGNEQYF. In nucleotides, the CDR3 is TGTGCCAGCACCTCCACTAGCGGGAACGAGCAGTACTTC.

This chain links TRBV28 with TRBJ1-2, with a weak D call TRBD1 (5 bases). CDR1 MDHEN and CDR2 SYDVKM come from the germline V gene. The CDR3 extends over 12 amino acids. Trimming removed 6 bases from V and 4 bases from J, with 9 bases in between. The CDR3 nucleotides are TGTGCCAGCAGGGGACTGGGCTATGGCTACACCTTC. Translating it yields CASRGLGYGYTF.

This clone was picked up one time. The chain recombines TRBV9 with TRBJ1-1, with unresolved D. Deletions cut 1 base from V and 3 bases from J, with 7 bases between. The CDR3 loop spans 13 amino acids. Per the germline V gene, CDR1 is SGDLS and CDR2 is YYNGEE. The CDR3, as DNA: TGTGCCAGCAGCGTAAACACCTACACTGAAGCTTTCTTT. It encodes CASSVNTYTEAFF. Complete variable domain (other parts from reference TRBV9 and TRBJ1-1): DSGVTQTPKHLITATGQRVTLRCSPRSGDLSVYWYQQSLDQGLQFLIQYYNGEERAKGNILERFSAQQFPDLHSELNLSSLELGDSALYFCASSVNTYTEAFFGQGTRLTVV.